Each of the 11 T cell receptor beta chains below was sequenced from the same sample in a study of T cell repertoires in cytomegalovirus infection. TCRdb reprocessed the reads via MiXCR and lists one record per CDR3 protein. The sample shows more than 75,000 distinct CDR3 sequences, around 3.4% of them seen only once. The sequenced sample consisted of PBMCs. The receptors come from a human donor in good health (CMV status not recorded). Some clones in this sample may be carry-over from other donors' samples.

This clonotype was counted at least ten times. The chain has TRBV20-1 and TRBJ2-7; D is unresolved. The CDR3 extends over 15 amino acids. V dropped 1 base and J dropped 2 bases, with 15 bases sitting between them. In germline, CDR1 is DFQATT, CDR2 SNEGSKA (reference sequence). CDR3 bases: TGCAGTGCTAGAGCGTCCGCAGGTAGCCCCTACGAGCAGTACTTC. Protein sequence: CSARASAGSPYEQYF.

This clonotype was observed many times. The chain joins TRBV7-2 to TRBJ2-2; 8 bases line up with TRBD2. The CDR3 runs to 14 residues. V was clipped by 4 bases and J by 4 bases; unmatched bases: 2. Germline V gene data show CDR1 as SGHTA and CDR2 as FQGNSA. CDR3 sequence: CASSSLAGTGELFF. In DNA form, the CDR3 reads TGTGCCAGCAGCTCGCTAGCGGGCACCGGGGAGCTGTTTTTT.

The table lists this clonotype with many counts. The chain recombines TRBV9 with TRBJ2-7; 8 bases fit TRBD1. Looked up from germline, CDR1 is SGDLS and CDR2 is YYNGEE. This CDR3 is 14 amino acids long. V shed 4 bases, J shed 5 bases, and the junction held 8 bases outside the gene matches. CDR3 sequence (DNA): TGTGCCAGCAGCTCGTCGGGACAGGTCAACGAGCAGTACTTC. Its protein is CASSSSGQVNEQYF.

This clonotype was detected many times. This chain uses TRBV7-2 with TRBJ1-1; D not resolved. The CDR3 contains 13 residues. Germline lookup yields CDR1 SGHTA and CDR2 FQGNSA. V lost 4 bases to trimming and J lost 2 bases, with 8 bases between them. Written as DNA, the CDR3 is TGTGCCAGCAGCTCCAACAGAAACACTGAAGCTTTCTTT. Encoded protein: CASSSNRNTEAFF.

This clonotype appeared many times. V is TRBV7-2 and J is TRBJ2-7; no firm D call. V was clipped by 6 bases and J by 0 bases, with 6 bases between them. The germline CDR1 and CDR2 sequences are SGHTA and FQGNSA. The CDR3 is 12 amino acids. The CDR3 coding sequence is TGTGCCAGCAGGGAGAGCTCCTACGAGCAGTACTTC. This gives the protein CASRESSYEQYF.

This clonotype was picked up many times. The chain joins TRBV19 to TRBJ2-7; D call uncertain. Germline CDR1 is LNHDA and CDR2 is SQIVND (reference sequence). The CDR3 totals 16 residues. Trimming removed 0 bases from V and 3 bases from J, with 15 bases in between. As DNA, the CDR3 is TGTGCCAGTAGTATAGATGGCACCCTAAAGGTCTACGAGCAGTACTTC. This sequence encodes CASSIDGTLKVYEQYF.

This clonotype appeared a few times. The rearrangement joins TRBV10-1 to TRBJ1-2; 7 bases agree with TRBD1. V shed 4 bases and J 7 bases; nucleotides not matched to a gene: 6. The germline V gene encodes CDR1 WNHNN and CDR2 SYGVQD (reference sequence). CDR3 size: 13 residues. CDR3 amino acids: CASSADRASGYTF. The CDR3 nucleotides read TGCGCCAGCAGTGCCGACAGGGCGAGTGGCTACACCTTC.

This clonotype has at least ten counts. CDR3 protein: CASSLEVSTEAFF. The CDR3 DNA follows: TGTGCCAGCAGCTTGGAGGTGAGCACTGAAGCTTTCTTT. This chain uses TRBV7-2 with TRBJ1-1; no clear D. Germline-derived CDR1 and CDR2 are SGHTA and FQGNSA. Trimming left V 3 bases short and J 4 bases short, with 9 bases between. The CDR3 has 13 amino acids. Using reference TRBV7-2 and TRBJ1-1 for the parts outside the CDR3, the full variable domain is GAGVSQSPSNKVTEKGKDVELRCDPISGHTALYWYRQSLGQGLEFLIYFQGNSAPDKSGLPSDRFSAERTGGSVSTLTIQRTQQEDSAVYLCASSLEVSTEAFFGQGTRLTVV.

This clonotype was seen repeatedly, ten times or more. The chain joins TRBV4-3 to TRBJ1-1; no definite D call. The CDR3 sequence is 13 residues long. V lost 4 bases, J lost 4 bases, and 10 bases lay in between. Germline-derived CDR1 and CDR2 are LGHNA and YSLEER. For the CDR3, the DNA is TGCGCCAGCAGCCTCCTCCGGGCCACTGAAGCTTTCTTT. Encoded protein: CASSLLRATEAFF.

Many counts were recorded for this clonotype. This rearrangement joins TRBV9 to TRBJ1-2, with 7 bases fitting TRBD1. The CDR3 totals 15 residues. The ends lost 4 bases at V and 6 bases at J; junction bases unmatched: 12. CDR1 is SGDLS and CDR2 is YYNGEE in the germline V gene. In DNA form, the CDR3 reads TGTGCCAGCAGCAAAAGACAGGGTAGGACCGATGGCTACACCTTC. Translation: CASSKRQGRTDGYTF.

This clonotype occurred many times. The chain combines TRBV27 with TRBJ2-1; 8 nucleotides line up with TRBD1. This CDR3 spans 13 amino acids. The V and J ends lost 6 bases and 6 bases, in that order; junction bases with no gene match: 4. Germline CDR1 reads MNHEY; CDR2 reads SMNVEV (reference sequence). CDR3 region: CASSRDRGNEQFF. The CDR3 coding sequence is TGTGCCAGCAGCCGTGACAGGGGCAATGAGCAGTTCTTC.